This T cell receptor (beta chain) was sequenced during a study of PD-1 blockade in classical Hodgkin lymphoma. Study background: Nivolumab was given intravenously to patients at 3 mg/kg every 2 weeks.

Only in-frame clones appear in the TCRdb table, and some are missing; sequencing was by immunoSEQ multiplex PCR. The data contain 34,000 or so clones, approximately 90% of them singletons. V gave up 4 bases and J gave up 5 bases; unmatched junction bases: 7. Germline values: CDR1 WNHNN, CDR2 SYGVQD (reference sequence). The length of the CDR3 is 14 residues. Points from the study as a whole: The baseline diversity of complete responders showed similarity to that of newly diagnosed patients. The causes of the repertoire differences, possibly disease activity or prior therapy, remain undefined.

This clone was observed a few times. The antigen remains undetermined. Time point noted: cycle 4 day 1 (C4D1), after more than five weeks of nivolumab. Brentuximab vedotin exposure varied, and every patient relapsed after autologous stem cell transplantation. From thawed PBMCs, CD4+ T cells were purified using magnetic negative selection. The sample consisted of CD4+ T cells from blood, taken before the fourth cycle of nivolumab. The chain employs TRBV10-1 and TRBJ1-2; 7 bases fit TRBD1. The receptor comes from a human donor with classical Hodgkin lymphoma. CDR3 DNA: TGCGCCAGCAGTGGGACAGGCGGAACGTATGGCTACACCTTC. Residues: CASSGTGGTYGYTF.